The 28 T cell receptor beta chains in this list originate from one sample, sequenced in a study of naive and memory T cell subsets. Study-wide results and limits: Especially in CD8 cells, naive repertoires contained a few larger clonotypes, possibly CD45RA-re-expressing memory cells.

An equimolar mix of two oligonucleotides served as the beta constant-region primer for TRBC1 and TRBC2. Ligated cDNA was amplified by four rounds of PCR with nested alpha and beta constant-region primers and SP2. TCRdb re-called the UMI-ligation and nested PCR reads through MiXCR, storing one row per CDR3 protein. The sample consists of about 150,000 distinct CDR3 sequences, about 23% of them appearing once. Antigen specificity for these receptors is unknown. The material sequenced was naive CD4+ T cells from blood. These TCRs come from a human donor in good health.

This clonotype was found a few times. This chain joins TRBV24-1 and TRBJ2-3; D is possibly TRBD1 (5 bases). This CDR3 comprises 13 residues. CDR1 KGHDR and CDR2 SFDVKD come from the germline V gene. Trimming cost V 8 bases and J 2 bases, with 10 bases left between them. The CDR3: CATMDINTDTQYF. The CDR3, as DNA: TGTGCCACCATGGACATCAACACAGATACGCAGTATTTT.

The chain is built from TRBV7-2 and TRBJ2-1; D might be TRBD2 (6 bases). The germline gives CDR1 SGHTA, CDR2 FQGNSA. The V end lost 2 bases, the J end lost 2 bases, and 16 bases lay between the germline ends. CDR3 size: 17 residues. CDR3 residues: CASSLRGSAVTYNEQFF. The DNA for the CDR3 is TGTGCCAGCAGCTTACGGGGGAGTGCGGTTACCTACAATGAGCAGTTCTTC.

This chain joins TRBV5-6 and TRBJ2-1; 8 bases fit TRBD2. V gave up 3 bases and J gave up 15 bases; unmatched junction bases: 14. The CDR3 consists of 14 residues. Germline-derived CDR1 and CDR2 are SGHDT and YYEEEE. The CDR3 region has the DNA TGTGCCAGCAGCTCGGGCGGGGGGAGCCCGCTCTGGTTCTTC. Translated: CASSSGGGSPLWFF.

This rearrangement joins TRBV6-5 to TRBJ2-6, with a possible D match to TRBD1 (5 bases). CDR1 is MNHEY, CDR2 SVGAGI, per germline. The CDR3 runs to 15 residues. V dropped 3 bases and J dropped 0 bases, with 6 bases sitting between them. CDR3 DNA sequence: TGTGCCAGCAGTTATCAGGGCTCTGGGGCCAACGTCCTGACTTTC. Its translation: CASSYQGSGANVLTF.

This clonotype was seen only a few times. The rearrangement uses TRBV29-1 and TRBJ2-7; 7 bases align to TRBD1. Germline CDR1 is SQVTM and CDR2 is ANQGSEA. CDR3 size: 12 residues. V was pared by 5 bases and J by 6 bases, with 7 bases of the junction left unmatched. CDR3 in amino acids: CSVTGALAEQYF. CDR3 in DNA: TGCAGCGTTACAGGGGCCCTCGCCGAGCAGTACTTC.

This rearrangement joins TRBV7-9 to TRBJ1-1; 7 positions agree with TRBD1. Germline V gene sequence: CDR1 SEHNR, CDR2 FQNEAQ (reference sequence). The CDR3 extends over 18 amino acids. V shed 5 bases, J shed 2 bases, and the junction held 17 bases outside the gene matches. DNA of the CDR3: TGTGCCAGCAGCGTCAGATCTGCGGGGCGGGACAGAAACACTGAAGCTTTCTTT. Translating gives CASSVRSAGRDRNTEAFF.

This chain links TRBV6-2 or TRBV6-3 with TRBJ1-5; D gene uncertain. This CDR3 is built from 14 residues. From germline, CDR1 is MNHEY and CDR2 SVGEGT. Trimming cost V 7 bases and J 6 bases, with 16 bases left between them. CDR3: CASNLIGVGQPQHF. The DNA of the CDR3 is TGTGCCAGCAACCTCATCGGGGTCGGTCAGCCCCAGCATTTT.

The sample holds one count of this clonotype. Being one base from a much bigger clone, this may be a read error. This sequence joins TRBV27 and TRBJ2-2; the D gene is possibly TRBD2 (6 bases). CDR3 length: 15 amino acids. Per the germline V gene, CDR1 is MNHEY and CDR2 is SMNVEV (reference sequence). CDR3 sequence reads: CVSWRGALNTGELFF. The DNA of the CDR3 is TGTGTCAGCTGGAGGGGTGCTCTGAACACCGGGGAGCTGTTTTTT.

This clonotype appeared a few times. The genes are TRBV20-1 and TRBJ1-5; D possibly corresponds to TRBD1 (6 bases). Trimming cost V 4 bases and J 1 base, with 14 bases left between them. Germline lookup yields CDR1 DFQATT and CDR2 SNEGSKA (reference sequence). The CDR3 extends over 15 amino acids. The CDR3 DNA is TGCAGTGCTACCCCAGGGGTTCGAAGCAATCAGCCCCAGCATTTT. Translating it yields CSATPGVRSNQPQHF.

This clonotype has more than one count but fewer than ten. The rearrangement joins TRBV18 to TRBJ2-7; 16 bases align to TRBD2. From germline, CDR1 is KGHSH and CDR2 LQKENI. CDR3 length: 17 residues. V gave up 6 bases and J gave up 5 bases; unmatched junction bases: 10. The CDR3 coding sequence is TGTGCCAGCTCGCAACAGGGACTAGCGGGAGGGTCCAACGAGCAGTACTTC. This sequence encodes CASSQQGLAGGSNEQYF.

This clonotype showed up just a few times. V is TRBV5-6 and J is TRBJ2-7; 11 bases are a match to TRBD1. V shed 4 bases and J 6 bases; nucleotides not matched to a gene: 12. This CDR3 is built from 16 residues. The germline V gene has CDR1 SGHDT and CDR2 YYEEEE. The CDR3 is CASSRAGTGGSTEQYF. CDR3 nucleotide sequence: TGTGCCAGCAGCAGAGCCGGGACAGGGGGATCTACCGAGCAGTACTTC.

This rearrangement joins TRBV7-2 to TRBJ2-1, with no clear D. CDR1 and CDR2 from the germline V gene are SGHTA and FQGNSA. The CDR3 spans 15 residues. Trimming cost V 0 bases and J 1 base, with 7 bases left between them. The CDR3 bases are TGTGCCAGCAGCTTAGCGCGCCAATCCTACAATGAGCAGTTCTTC. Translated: CASSLARQSYNEQFF.

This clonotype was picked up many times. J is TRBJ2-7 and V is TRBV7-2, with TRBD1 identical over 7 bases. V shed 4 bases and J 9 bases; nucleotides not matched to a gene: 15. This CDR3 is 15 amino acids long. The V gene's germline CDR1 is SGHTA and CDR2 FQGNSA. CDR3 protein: CASSYRRQGTRWQYF. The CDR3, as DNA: TGTGCCAGCAGCTATCGCCGACAGGGTACCCGGTGGCAGTACTTC.

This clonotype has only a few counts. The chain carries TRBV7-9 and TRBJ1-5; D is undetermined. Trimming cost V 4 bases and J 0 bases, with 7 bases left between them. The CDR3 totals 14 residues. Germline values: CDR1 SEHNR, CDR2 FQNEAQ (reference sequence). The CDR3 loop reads CASSSMLSNQPQHF. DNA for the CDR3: TGTGCCAGCAGCTCCATGCTTAGCAATCAGCCCCAGCATTTT.

In DNA, the CDR3 is TGTGCCAGCAGCTCCTACGGGACAGGGCTGGGAAACACCATATATTTT. It codes for CASSSYGTGLGNTIYF. The genes are TRBV28 and TRBJ1-3, with 9 positions matching TRBD1. Germline CDR1 and CDR2: MDHEN and SYDVKM. Germline trimming cut 6 bases from V and 4 bases from J; bases unmatched to any gene: 10. The CDR3 runs 16 residues. The variable domain in full, completed from reference TRBV28 and TRBJ1-3, reads DVKVTQSSRYLVKRTGEKVFLECVQDMDHENMFWYRQDPGLGLRLIYFSYDVKMKEKGDIPEGYSVSREKKERFSLILESASTNQTSMYLCASSSYGTGLGNTIYFGEGSWLTVV.

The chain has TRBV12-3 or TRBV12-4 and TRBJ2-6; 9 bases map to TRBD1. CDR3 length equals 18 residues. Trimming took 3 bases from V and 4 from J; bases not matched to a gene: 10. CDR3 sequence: CASSLAGQGLKGANVLTF. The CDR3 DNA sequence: TGTGCCAGCAGTTTGGCGGGACAGGGTCTGAAAGGGGCCAACGTCCTGACTTTC.

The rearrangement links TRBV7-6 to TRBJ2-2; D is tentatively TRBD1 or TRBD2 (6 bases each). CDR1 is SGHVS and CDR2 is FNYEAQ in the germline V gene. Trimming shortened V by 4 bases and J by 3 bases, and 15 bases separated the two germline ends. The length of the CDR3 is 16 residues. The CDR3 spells CASSSEAGGYTGELFF. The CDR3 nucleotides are TGTGCCAGCAGCTCCGAGGCCGGGGGCTACACCGGGGAGCTGTTTTTT.

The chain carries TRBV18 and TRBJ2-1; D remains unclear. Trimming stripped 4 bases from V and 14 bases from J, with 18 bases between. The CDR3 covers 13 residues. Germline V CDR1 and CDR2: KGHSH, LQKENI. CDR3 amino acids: CASSRNTGDGEFF. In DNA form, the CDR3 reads TGTGCCAGCTCACGAAATACTGGGGATGGTGAGTTCTTC.

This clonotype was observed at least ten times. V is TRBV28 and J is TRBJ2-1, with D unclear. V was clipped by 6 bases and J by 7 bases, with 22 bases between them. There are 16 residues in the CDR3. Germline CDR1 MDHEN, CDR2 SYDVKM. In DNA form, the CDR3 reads TGTGCCAGCAGCCCCCCCAAGCCATCGCCCTTGAATGAGCAGTTCTTC. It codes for CASSPPKPSPLNEQFF.

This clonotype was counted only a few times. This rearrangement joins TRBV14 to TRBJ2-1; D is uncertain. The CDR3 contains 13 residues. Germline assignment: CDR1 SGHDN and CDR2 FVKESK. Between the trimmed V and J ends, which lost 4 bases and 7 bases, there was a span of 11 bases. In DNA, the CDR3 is TGTGCCAGCAGCCGGGCTGGAAGGAATGAGCAGTTCTTC. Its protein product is CASSRAGRNEQFF. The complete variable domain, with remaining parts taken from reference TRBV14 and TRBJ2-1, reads EAGVTQFPSHSVIEKGQTVTLRCDPISGHDNLYWYRRVMGKEIKFLLHFVKESKQDESGMPNNRFLAERTGGTYSTLKVQPAELEDSGVYFCASSRAGRNEQFFGPGTRLTVL.

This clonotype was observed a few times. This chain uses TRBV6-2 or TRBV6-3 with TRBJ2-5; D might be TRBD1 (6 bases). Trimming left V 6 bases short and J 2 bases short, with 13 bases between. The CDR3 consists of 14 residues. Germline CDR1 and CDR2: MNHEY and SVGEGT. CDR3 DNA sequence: TGTGCCAGCAGCTTTTGGACAGCACAAGAGACCCAGTACTTC. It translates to CASSFWTAQETQYF.

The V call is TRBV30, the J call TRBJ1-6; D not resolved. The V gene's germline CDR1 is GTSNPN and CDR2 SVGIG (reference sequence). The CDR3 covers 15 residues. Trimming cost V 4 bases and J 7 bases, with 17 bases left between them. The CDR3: CAWTGPGRRNSPLHF. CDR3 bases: TGTGCCTGGACTGGGCCCGGACGGCGAAATTCACCCCTCCACTTT.

CDR3: CSVALTTGYTEAFF. CDR3 sequence (DNA): TGCAGCGTGGCTTTAACTACAGGGTACACTGAAGCTTTCTTT. The chain recombines TRBV29-1 with TRBJ1-1; D is possibly TRBD1 (6 bases). The CDR3 covers 14 residues. Looked up from germline, CDR1 is SQVTM and CDR2 is ANQGSEA. Trimming took off 6 bases at V and 3 bases at J, with 17 bases between the two ends.

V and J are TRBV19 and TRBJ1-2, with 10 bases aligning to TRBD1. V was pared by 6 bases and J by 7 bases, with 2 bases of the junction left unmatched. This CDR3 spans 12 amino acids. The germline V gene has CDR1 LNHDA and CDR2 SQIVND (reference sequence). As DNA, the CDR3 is TGTGCCAGTAGCCGACAGGGGGCTGGCTACACCTTC. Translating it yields CASSRQGAGYTF.

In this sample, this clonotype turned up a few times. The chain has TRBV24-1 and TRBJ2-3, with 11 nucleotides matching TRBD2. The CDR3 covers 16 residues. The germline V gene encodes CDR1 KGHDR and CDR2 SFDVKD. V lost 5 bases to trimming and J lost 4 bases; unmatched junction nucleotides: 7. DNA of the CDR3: TGTGCCACCAGTGCCCCGACTAGCGGGATTGCAGATACGCAGTATTTT. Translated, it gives CATSAPTSGIADTQYF.

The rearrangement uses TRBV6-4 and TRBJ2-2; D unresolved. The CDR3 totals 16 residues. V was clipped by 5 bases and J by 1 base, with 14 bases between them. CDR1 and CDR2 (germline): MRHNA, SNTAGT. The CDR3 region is CASSPLQKMNTGELFF. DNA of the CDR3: TGTGCCAGCAGTCCGCTACAGAAGATGAACACCGGGGAGCTGTTTTTT.

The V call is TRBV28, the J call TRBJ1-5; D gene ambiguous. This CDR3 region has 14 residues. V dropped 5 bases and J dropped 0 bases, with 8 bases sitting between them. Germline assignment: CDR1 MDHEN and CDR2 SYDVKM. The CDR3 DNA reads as TGTGCCAGCAGTATCGATAATAGCAATCAGCCCCAGCATTTT. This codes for CASSIDNSNQPQHF.

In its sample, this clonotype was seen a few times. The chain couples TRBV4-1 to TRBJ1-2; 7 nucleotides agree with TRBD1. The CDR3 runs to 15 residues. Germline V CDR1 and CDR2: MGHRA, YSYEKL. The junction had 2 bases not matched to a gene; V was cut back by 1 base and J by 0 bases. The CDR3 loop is CASSQGGQANYGYTF. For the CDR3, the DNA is TGCGCCAGCAGCCAAGGCGGACAGGCTAACTATGGCTACACCTTC.